These 21 T cell receptor beta chains originate from one sample sequenced in a study of graft-versus-host responses after intestinal transplantation. Sequencing used immunoSEQ multiplex PCR; TCRdb keeps in-frame clones, though not all of them. The sample lists 110,000 to 150,000 clones, around 90% occurring once. The antigens these receptors bind are not known. Sequenced here: unstimulated CD4+ T cells sorted from spleen or lymph node cells, sampled before intestinal transplant. The receptor set was obtained from a human donor who received an intestinal transplant.

This chain links TRBV14 with TRBJ1-6; D not resolved. The CDR3 contains 14 residues. Trimming stripped 4 bases from V and 9 bases from J, with 13 bases between. Germline CDR1 and CDR2: SGHDN and FVKESK. The CDR3 bases are TGTGCCAGCAGCCCGCACTCCTACGGTTCACCCCTCCACTTT. Protein: CASSPHSYGSPLHF. The full variable domain, its missing parts supplied by reference TRBV14 and TRBJ1-6, is EAGVTQFPSHSVIEKGQTVTLRCDPISGHDNLYWYRRVMGKEIKFLLHFVKESKQDESGMPNNRFLAERTGGTYSTLKVQPAELEDSGVYFCASSPHSYGSPLHFGNGTRLTVT.

The chain has TRBV9 and TRBJ2-5, with D hard to call. The CDR3 is 11 amino acids. The V end lost 4 bases, the J end lost 5 bases, and 6 bases lay between the germline ends. Germline V gives CDR1 SGDLS, CDR2 YYNGEE. Here the CDR3 DNA reads TGTGCCAGCAGCCCCGGCGAGACCCAGTACTTC. Protein: CASSPGETQYF.

This rearrangement joins TRBV19 to TRBJ1-1, with 9 bases that match TRBD1. Trimming removed 4 bases from V and 5 bases from J; junction bases left unmatched: 8. The CDR3 is 15 residues long. Per germline, CDR1 LNHDA and CDR2 SQIVND (reference sequence). The CDR3 DNA reads TGTGCCAGTAGTAAGGTAATCGGACAGGGGACTGAAGCTTTCTTT. Its translation is CASSKVIGQGTEAFF.

The CDR3 protein is CASSLDRVIQPQHF. In nucleotides, the CDR3 is TGTGCCAGCAGCTTAGACAGGGTTATCCAGCCCCAGCATTTT. The chain is built from TRBV7-2 and TRBJ1-5; the D gene is possibly TRBD1 (6 bases). Germline lookup yields CDR1 SGHTA and CDR2 FQGNSA. This CDR3 is 14 amino acids long. Trimming shortened V by 1 base and J by 7 bases, and 11 bases separated the two germline ends.

The V gene is TRBV5-1, the J gene TRBJ1-1; no reliable D call. CDR1 SGHRS and CDR2 YFSETQ come from the germline V gene. The CDR3 length is 14 residues. V gave up 0 bases and J gave up 6 bases, with 12 bases separating them. The CDR3: CASSLAPGSAEAFF. The CDR3 DNA sequence: TGCGCCAGCAGCTTGGCCCCGGGGAGCGCTGAAGCTTTCTTT.

V gene TRBV29-1 combines with J gene TRBJ2-3, with D possibly matching TRBD2 (7 bases). This CDR3 region has 11 residues. The ends were cut back, 2 bases at V and 8 bases at J, with 8 bases in the middle. Germline V gives CDR1 SQVTM, CDR2 ANQGSEA. The DNA of the CDR3 is TGCAGCGTTGAAAGGGGGGGTACGCAGTATTTT. It yields the protein CSVERGGTQYF.

The V gene is TRBV5-5, the J gene TRBJ2-1; the match to TRBD1 covers 8 bases. The V gene's germline CDR1 is SGHKS and CDR2 YYEKEE (reference sequence). Trimming cost V 4 bases and J 5 bases; bases outside gene matches: 5. The CDR3 extends over 14 amino acids. CDR3 amino acids: CASSPGQVNNEQFF. CDR3 DNA sequence: TGTGCCAGCAGCCCGGGACAGGTAAACAATGAGCAGTTCTTC.

The chain recombines TRBV9 with TRBJ2-3; a weak D match, TRBD2 (6 bases). The CDR3 has 15 amino acids. Trimming took 0 bases from V and 0 from J, leaving 8 bases between them. Germline CDR1 and CDR2: SGDLS and YYNGEE. The CDR3: CASSVAGVSTDTQYF. The CDR3 nucleotides read TGTGCCAGCAGCGTAGCGGGAGTTAGCACAGATACGCAGTATTTT.

The J gene is TRBJ2-5, the V gene TRBV28; 11 bases are a match to TRBD2. The end of the DNA aligns better with TRBJ2-7, so the J call may be wrong. This CDR3 is 14 amino acids long. CDR1 and CDR2 from the germline V gene are MDHEN and SYDVKM. CDR3 DNA: TGTGCCAGCAGCCCTAGCGGGGGGAGGGGCGAGCAGTACTTC. It codes for CASSPSGGRGEQYF.

This chain links TRBV28 with TRBJ2-7; TRBD2 matches 8 bases. The V and J ends lost 5 bases and 4 bases, in that order; junction bases with no gene match: 7. Germline CDR1 reads MDHEN; CDR2 reads SYDVKM. This CDR3 has 14 amino acids. The CDR3 is CASSPRVAGYEQYF. The CDR3 DNA follows: TGTGCCAGCAGTCCCCGGGTAGCGGGGTACGAGCAGTACTTC.

This chain connects TRBV7-6 to TRBJ2-1; 14 bases are a match to TRBD2. Germline CDR1 reads SGHVS; CDR2 reads FNYEAQ. The CDR3 contains 18 residues. The J segment lost 6 bases and the V segment lost 3 bases, leaving 10 bases of the junction unmatched. CDR3 protein: CASSFPGLAGGSGNEQFF. CDR3 sequence (DNA): TGTGCCAGCAGCTTTCCCGGACTAGCGGGAGGATCGGGCAATGAGCAGTTCTTC. Full variable domain (rest looked up from reference TRBV7-6 and TRBJ2-1): GAGVSQSPRYKVTKRGQDVALRCDPISGHVSLYWYRQALGQGPEFLTYFNYEAQQDKSGLPNDRFSAERPEGSISTLTIQRTEQRDSAMYRCASSFPGLAGGSGNEQFFGPGTRLTVL.

CDR3 coding DNA: TGTGCCAGCAGCCGACGTCTAGCGGGCCTCTCCTACGAGCAGTACTTC. The encoded protein is CASSRRLAGLSYEQYF. V is TRBV7-2 and J is TRBJ2-7; 8 nucleotides line up with TRBD2. The CDR3 loop spans 16 amino acids. With 5 bases clipped from V and 0 bases from J, the junction kept 9 bases outside the gene matches. Germline CDR1 and CDR2: SGHTA and FQGNSA.

The chain employs TRBV7-9 and TRBJ1-5; maybe TRBD1 (6 bases). The CDR3 contains 15 residues. Germline V lookup: CDR1 SEHNR, CDR2 FQNEAQ (reference sequence). V was cut by 4 bases and J by 3 bases, with 13 bases left in between. This chain's CDR3 is CASSSSDRYNQPQHF. The DNA for the CDR3 is TGTGCCAGCAGCTCAAGCGACAGGTACAATCAGCCCCAGCATTTT.

The chain uses TRBV6-1 and TRBJ1-1; D gene uncertain. The ends were cut back, 8 bases at V and 1 base at J, with 11 bases in the middle. This CDR3 contains 13 residues. Germline V CDR1 and CDR2: MNHNS, SASEGT. Here the CDR3 DNA reads TGTGCCAGCCAATGGGCCGCGAACACTGAAGCTTTCTTT. This sequence encodes CASQWAANTEAFF.

The chain couples TRBV27 to TRBJ1-2; maybe TRBD1 (6 bases). This CDR3 is 14 amino acids long. Trimming took 0 bases from V and 4 from J, leaving 9 bases between them. Per germline, CDR1 MNHEY and CDR2 SMNVEV (reference sequence). The CDR3 here is CASSLSGAGYGYTF. As DNA, the CDR3 is TGTGCCAGCAGTTTATCGGGGGCCGGCTATGGCTACACCTTC.

This sequence joins TRBV5-8 and TRBJ1-5; D not resolved. Trimming pared 4 bases from V and 6 bases from J, leaving 11 bases between. This CDR3 has 13 residues. Germline-derived CDR1 and CDR2 are SGHTS and YDEGEE. The chain's CDR3 is CASSPELGQPQHF. The CDR3 DNA follows: TGTGCCAGCAGCCCCGAACTAGGTCAGCCCCAGCATTTT.

V is TRBV28 and J is TRBJ2-3; no clear D. This CDR3 is 12 amino acids long. V was cut by 2 bases and J by 10 bases, with 10 bases left in between. CDR1 MDHEN and CDR2 SYDVKM come from the germline V gene. CDR3 loop: CASSLKRKAQYF. CDR3 DNA sequence: TGTGCCAGCAGTTTAAAGCGAAAGGCGCAGTATTTT.

The chain combines TRBV19 with TRBJ2-5; TRBD1 aligns across 11 bases. This CDR3 has 13 residues. With 11 bases clipped from V and 9 bases from J, the junction kept 11 bases outside the gene matches. In germline, CDR1 is LNHDA, CDR2 SQIVND (reference sequence). The CDR3 loop reads CASSVPGQGAQYF. Written as DNA, the CDR3 is TGTGCCTCCTCCGTCCCGGGACAGGGGGCCCAGTACTTC.

The chain recombines TRBV27 with TRBJ1-3; D not resolved. Trimming took 5 bases from V and 0 from J, leaving 8 bases between them. The germline gives CDR1 MNHEY, CDR2 SMNVEV (reference sequence). The CDR3 covers 14 residues. The CDR3 reads CASSLNRSGNTIYF. CDR3 DNA: TGTGCCAGCAGTCTCAACCGCTCTGGAAACACCATATATTTT.

This clone was observed a handful of times. The chain is built from TRBV4-1 and TRBJ1-3, with 7 positions matching TRBD1. This CDR3 region has 15 residues. Germline CDR1 and CDR2: MGHRA and YSYEKL. V was clipped by 1 base and J by 2 bases; unmatched bases: 2. CDR3 DNA sequence: TGCGCCAGCAGCCAAGTCCAGGGGGCTGGAAACACCATATATTTT. Protein sequence: CASSQVQGAGNTIYF.

The J gene is TRBJ1-1, the V gene TRBV7-9; unclear D gene. CDR1 and CDR2 (germline): SEHNR, FQNEAQ (reference sequence). This CDR3 region has 15 residues. Trimming left V 5 bases short and J 0 bases short, with 13 bases between. The CDR3: CASSPVRAMNTEAFF. CDR3 coding DNA: TGTGCCAGCAGCCCCGTGAGAGCCATGAACACTGAAGCTTTCTTT. The entire variable domain, with the rest obtained from reference TRBV7-9 and TRBJ1-1, is as follows: DTGVSQNPRHKITKRGQNVTFRCDPISEHNRLYWYRQTLGQGPEFLTYFQNEAQLEKSRLLSDRFSAERPKGSFSTLEIQRTEQGDSAMYLCASSPVRAMNTEAFFGQGTRLTVV.